The table lists the clone carrying this T cell receptor beta chain with many counts. MiXCR, run by TCRdb on the 5' RACE reads, gives a single entry per CDR3 protein. The table has around 340,000 distinct CDR3 sequences, approximately 12% seen once. Germline CDR1 reads SGHTA; CDR2 reads FQGNSA. V was shortened by 5 bases and J by 4 bases, with 15 bases between the two germline ends. The CDR3 is 14 amino acids. This sample is drawn from a study of T cells after yellow fever vaccination. J is TRBJ2-7 and V is TRBV7-2; tentative D call: TRBD2 (6 bases). The TCR comes from a young man who received the YFV17D yellow fever vaccine. Material: CD4+ T cells sorted from PBMCs, obtained 15 days after the yellow fever booster vaccination. This CDR3 is CASSARGGLYEQYF. In DNA, the CDR3 is TGTGCCAGCAGCGCCCGGGGAGGATTGTACGAGCAGTACTTC. The entire variable domain, with the rest obtained from reference TRBV7-2 and TRBJ2-7, is as follows: GAGVSQSPSNKVTEKGKDVELRCDPISGHTALYWYRQSLGQGLEFLIYFQGNSAPDKSGLPSDRFSAERTGGSVSTLTIQRTQQEDSAVYLCASSARGGLYEQYFGPGTRLTVT.